This T cell receptor (beta chain) was retrieved from a study of T cells in Graves' hyperthyroidism and ophthalmopathy (dated by TCRdb to between 2019 and 2020). Context from the whole study: Peripheral blood samples were taken at initial diagnosis, before any treatment was given. A discovery cohort of about a hundred patients, roughly 45 with Graves' ophthalmopathy and 57 with stable Graves' hyperthyroidism, was used to find distinguishing TCR V-J signatures. Whether ophthalmopathy could be predicted prospectively was tested in an independent validation cohort made up of roughly 20 hyperthyroidism patients plus 17 patients who later progressed to ophthalmopathy. The approximately 95 discovery patients were divided at random into training and test sets in a 7:3 ratio. In about 6 Graves' hyperthyroidism patients, the study also compared T-cell repertoires from thyroid tissue with T-cell repertoires from blood. Following sampling, methimazole starting at 30 mg daily was given to hyperthyroidism patients, and high-dose intravenous methylprednisolone was given to ophthalmopathy patients. According to the paper, TCR Vbeta CDR3 sequencing was carried out on 135 peripheral blood samples, which came from more than 40 ophthalmopathy, 75 or so hyperthyroidism and roughly 17 progressor patients. What the research found in general, with its limitations: In validation, the model predicted progression to ophthalmopathy a median of about 6.8 months before onset, with roughly 70% sensitivity and nearly 75% specificity. Sample size was not statistically predetermined, and blinding of investigators to group allocation was not performed. Most expanded thyroid clonotypes (frequency above 0.001) were also found in blood, which suggests that blood repertoires may mirror thyroid immune responses. A model built on a 13 V-J signature distinguished ophthalmopathy from stable hyperthyroidism, reaching about 89% sensitivity and under 84% specificity in cross-validation and 80%/75% in testing.

V and J are trimmed by 7 bases and 6 bases, and the gene matches miss 12 bases of the junction. Including the terminal cysteine and phenylalanine, the CDR3 comprises 16 residues. CDR3 DNA only is kept here, 48 bases in frame from base 1. The germline V gene sets CDR1 to WSHSY and CDR2 to SAAADI. Many counts were recorded for this clonotype. Its antigen remains unidentified. Nothing much larger sits one base from this clone, and base qualities are not available. Graves' hyperthyroidism was defined as stable when no progression to ophthalmopathy occurred over 18 months of follow-up. The hyperthyroidism patients were between 18 and 65 years old and newly diagnosed, with a disease duration of less than 2 months. Exclusion was applied to patients with uncontrolled infections, other autoimmune diseases, pregnancy or lactation. Diagnoses relied on clinical symptoms, serum thyroxine and TRAb, thyroid ultrasound and orbital computed tomography. PBMCs were isolated from 7.5 to 10 ml of fresh peripheral blood by Ficoll-Paque density gradient centrifugation. Total RNA was extracted with Trizol reagent, and quality was checked on an Agilent 2100 Bioanalyzer.

The TCR beta CDR3 regions were amplified from the RNA transcripts. The TCR CDR3 was subjected to a first round of RT-PCR using the HTBI primer set and the Qiagen OneStep RT-PCR kit. Libraries were constructed in a second round of multiplex PCR, after which size selection and purification were performed. Libraries were sequenced paired-end with 100 bp reads on an Illumina HiSeq2000. Per the authors' processing: Raw data were processed with SOAPnuke, discarding reads with adapters, uncalled bases, mean Phred below 15, or no exact constant-primer or identifier match. COPE v1.2.5 was used to merge high-quality paired reads, and clonotypes were defined as unique nucleotide sequences. MiTCR v1.1 was used to align clonotypes to the IMGT TRBV, TRBD and TRBJ reference segments. The analysis included only V-J combinations with a frequency above 0.0001, which together covered roughly 99% of the repertoires. The TCS score was defined as F50 (clonal expansion) divided by E x V (chaos), with BLOSUM62-based TCRdist calculated between CDR3 peptides within each V-J. Welch's t-statistics and random forest reduced several hundred V-J features to roughly 13, which were used in a naive Bayes classifier (R e1071). TCRdb handled the public reads itself, with Q25 trimming in fastp and clone calling in MiXCR, and kept productive beta chains. Rows with a matching CDR3 protein are joined into one entry that keeps the most common DNA and genes. The V and J calls were determined by TCRdb, not by the authors. Present in this sample are fewer than 350,000 distinct CDR3 sequences, about 20% of which were seen just once. The leading ten clones occupy approximately 54% of the sample.

This TCR was recovered from a woman aged 45-65 years with Graves' hyperthyroidism. Sequenced sample: blood. The V and J segments used are TRBV10-2 and TRBJ2-7, with 13 central nucleotides matching TRBD2. The DNA is as follows: TGCGCCAGCACTTCCGGGACTAGCGGGACTGAGCCCGAGCAGTACTTC. Its protein reads: CASTSGTSGTEPEQYF.